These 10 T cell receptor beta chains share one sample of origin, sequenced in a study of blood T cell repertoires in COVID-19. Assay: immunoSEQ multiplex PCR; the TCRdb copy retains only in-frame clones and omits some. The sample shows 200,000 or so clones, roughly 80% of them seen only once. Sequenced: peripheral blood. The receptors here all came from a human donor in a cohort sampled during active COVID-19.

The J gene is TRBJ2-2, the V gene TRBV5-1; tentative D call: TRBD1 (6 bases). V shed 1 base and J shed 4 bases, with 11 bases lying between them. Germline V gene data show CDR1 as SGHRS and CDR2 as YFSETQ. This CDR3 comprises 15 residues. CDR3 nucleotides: TGCGCCAGCAGCTTGTCCAGGGGAACCACCGGGGAGCTGTTTTTT. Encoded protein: CASSLSRGTTGELFF.

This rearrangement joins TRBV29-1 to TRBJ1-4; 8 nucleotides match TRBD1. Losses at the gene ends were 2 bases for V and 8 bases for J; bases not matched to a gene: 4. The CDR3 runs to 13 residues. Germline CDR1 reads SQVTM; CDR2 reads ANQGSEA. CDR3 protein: CSVEQGASEKLFF. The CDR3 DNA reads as TGCAGCGTTGAACAGGGGGCATCGGAAAAACTGTTTTTT.

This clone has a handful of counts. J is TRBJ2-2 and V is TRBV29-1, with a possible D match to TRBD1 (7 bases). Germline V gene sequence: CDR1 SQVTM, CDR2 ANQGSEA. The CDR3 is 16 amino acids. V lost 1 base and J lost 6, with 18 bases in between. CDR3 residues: CSVEVVTGTFAGELFF. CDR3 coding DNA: TGCAGCGTTGAAGTGGTGACAGGGACTTTCGCCGGGGAGCTGTTTTTT.

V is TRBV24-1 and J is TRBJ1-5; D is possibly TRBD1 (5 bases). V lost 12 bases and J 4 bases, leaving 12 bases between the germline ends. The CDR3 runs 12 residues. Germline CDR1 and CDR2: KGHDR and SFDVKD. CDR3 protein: CASGTGNQPQHF. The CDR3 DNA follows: TGTGCCTCCGGGACTGGGAATCAGCCCCAGCATTTT.

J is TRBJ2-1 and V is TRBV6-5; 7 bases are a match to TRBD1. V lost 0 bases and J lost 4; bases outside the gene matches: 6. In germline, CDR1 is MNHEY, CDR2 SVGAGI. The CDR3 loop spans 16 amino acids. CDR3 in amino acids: CASSYSRGGRYNEQFF. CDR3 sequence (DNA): TGTGCCAGCAGTTACTCGAGAGGGGGCCGGTACAATGAGCAGTTCTTC.

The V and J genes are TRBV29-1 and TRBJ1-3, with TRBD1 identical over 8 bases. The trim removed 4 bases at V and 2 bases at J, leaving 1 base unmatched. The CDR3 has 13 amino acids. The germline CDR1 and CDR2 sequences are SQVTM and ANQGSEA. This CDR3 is CSVVTGAGNTIYF. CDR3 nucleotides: TGCAGCGTTGTGACAGGGGCTGGAAACACCATATATTTT.

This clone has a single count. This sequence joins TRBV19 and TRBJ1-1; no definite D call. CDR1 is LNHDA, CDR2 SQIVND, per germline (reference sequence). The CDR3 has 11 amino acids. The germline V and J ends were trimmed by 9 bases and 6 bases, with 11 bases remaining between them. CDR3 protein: CASKLGAEAFF. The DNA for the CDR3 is TGTGCCAGCAAGTTGGGAGCTGAAGCTTTCTTT.

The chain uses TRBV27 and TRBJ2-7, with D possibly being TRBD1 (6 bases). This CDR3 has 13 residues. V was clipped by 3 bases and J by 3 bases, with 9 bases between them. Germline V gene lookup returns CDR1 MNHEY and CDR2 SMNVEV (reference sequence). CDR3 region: CASSFTGIYEQYF. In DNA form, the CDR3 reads TGTGCCAGCAGTTTCACAGGGATCTACGAGCAGTACTTC.

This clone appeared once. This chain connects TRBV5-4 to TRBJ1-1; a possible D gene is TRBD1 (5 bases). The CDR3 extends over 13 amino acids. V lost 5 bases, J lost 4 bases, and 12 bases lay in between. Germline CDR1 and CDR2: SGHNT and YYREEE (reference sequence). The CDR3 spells CASSSRGGTEAFF. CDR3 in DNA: TGTGCCAGCAGTTCCCGCGGGGGCACTGAAGCTTTCTTT.

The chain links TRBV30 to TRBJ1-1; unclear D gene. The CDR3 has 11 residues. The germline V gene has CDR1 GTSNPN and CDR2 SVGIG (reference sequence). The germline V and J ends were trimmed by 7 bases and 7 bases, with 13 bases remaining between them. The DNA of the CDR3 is TGTGCCTTGCTAGGTTCCGTTGAAGCTTTCTTT. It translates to CALLGSVEAFF. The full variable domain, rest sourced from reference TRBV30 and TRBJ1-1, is SQTIHQWPATLVQPVGSPLSLECTVEGTSNPNLYWYRQAAGRGLQLLFYSVGIGQISSEVPQNLSASRPQDRQFILSSKKLLLSDSGFYLCALLGSVEAFFGQGTRLTVV.